This T cell receptor beta chain was recorded in a study of cytomegalovirus exposure and HLA in healthy donors. Study at large: Genotyping showed around 81% of roughly 400 donors falling in the Caucasian-associated ancestry cluster. Whole-study results and caveats: High specificity and sensitivity for cytomegalovirus status were reported for the classifier.

A remark on this clone: Its antigen remains unknown.

Germline V gene sequence: CDR1 SEHNR, CDR2 FQNEAQ (reference sequence). The junction had 6 bases not matched to a gene; V was cut back by 1 base and J by 2 bases. CDR3 length: 17 amino acids. All the people who gave samples were healthy bone marrow donors. The study ran its PCR with 60 Vbeta and 13 Jbeta primers. Method: immunoSEQ multiplex PCR; TCRdb's copy keeps in-frame clones and lacks some. The sample includes about 140,000 clones, about 77% of them seen just once. Sequencing used PBMCs. The chain carries TRBV7-9 and TRBJ1-2; 11 bases agree with TRBD1. The receptor was isolated from a male donor in good health and CMV-seronegative. CDR3 nucleotides: TGTGCCAGCAGCTTAGTCTCCGGGACAGGGGGGAACTATGGCTACACCTTC. Translation: CASSLVSGTGGNYGYTF.